A selection of T cell receptor beta chains follows, all from one sample in a study of shared clonotypes between healthy human individuals. The data were produced by immunoSEQ multiplex PCR, yet TCRdb's version contains in-frame clones alone and is incomplete. The sample carries under 1 million clones, around 92% recorded once. Specimen: naive CD8+ T cells sorted from blood. Receptors originate from a man between 25 and 39 years old in good health. The CDR3 runs from the conserved cysteine through the conserved F or W. Each record gives: CDR3 length, J gene, clone size, D gene, V gene, CDR3 protein, CDR3 DNA. D genes are given only for firm matches. Expanded clones are given a class, and other clones once, few, many or no size at all.

>12|TRBJ2-1|NA|TRBD2|TRBV6-4
CASRAGVGEQFF
TGTGCCAGCAGAGCGGGAGTTGGTGAGCAGTTCTTC
>15|TRBJ2-2|NA|TRBD2|TRBV2
CASSDYGRGAGELFF
TGTGCCAGCAGTGATTACGGGAGGGGCGCCGGGGAGCTGTTTTTT
>12|TRBJ2-1|NA|NA|TRBV10-1
CASSVLAGEQFF
TGCGCCAGCAGCGTGCTGGCGGGTGAGCAGTTCTTC
>15|TRBJ2-1|NA|NA|TRBV7-9
CASSQEGGVNIEQFF
TGTGCCAGCAGCCAAGAGGGCGGAGTTAACATTGAGCAGTTCTTC
>15|TRBJ2-5|NA|TRBD1|TRBV5-1
CASSLTGTGVETQYF
TGCGCCAGCAGCTTGACCGGGACAGGGGTAGAGACCCAGTACTTC
>15|TRBJ2-7|NA|NA|TRBV19
CASSIGTRATYEQYF
TGTGCCAGTAGTATAGGGACCCGGGCCACCTACGAGCAGTACTTC
>13|TRBJ2-7|NA|NA|TRBV25-1
CASSPPLANEQYF
TGTGCCAGCAGTCCACCTCTTGCTAACGAGCAGTACTTC
>15|TRBJ2-7|NA|NA|TRBV5-5
CASSLGTFLSYEQYF
TGTGCCAGCAGCTTGGGGACATTTCTTTCCTACGAGCAGTACTTC
>12|TRBJ2-1|once|NA|TRBV30
CAWSVLGESQFF
TGTGCCTGGAGTGTACTTGGGGAATCACAGTTCTTC
>14|TRBJ2-4|NA|NA|TRBV7-8
CASGQALAGNIQYF
TGTGCCAGCGGCCAGGCGCTCGCGGGAAACATTCAGTACTTC
>17|TRBJ1-2|NA|NA|TRBV4-1
CASSQDGTYRDPRLYTF
TGCGCCAGCAGCCAAGATGGTACCTACAGGGACCCTCGTCTTTACACCTTC
>12|TRBJ2-3|NA|NA|TRBV27
CASSLFPHTQYF
TGTGCCAGCAGTTTATTCCCGCATACGCAGTATTTT
>15|TRBJ1-2|NA|NA|TRBV6-1
CASSEWSGSGYGYTF
TGTGCCAGCAGTGAATGGTCAGGGAGTGGGTATGGCTACACCTTC
>17|TRBJ2-2|NA|TRBD1|TRBV4-1
CASRSPTGGSVTGELFF
TGCGCCAGCAGGAGTCCGACAGGGGGCAGCGTGACCGGGGAGCTGTTTTTT
>17|TRBJ2-7|NA|TRBD2|TRBV28
CASSHQTSGRASYEQYF
TGTGCCAGCAGTCACCAGACTAGCGGGAGGGCCTCCTACGAGCAGTACTTC